The clone carrying this T cell receptor beta chain has a single count. The protocol was immunoSEQ multiplex PCR, while the TCRdb copy is restricted to in-frame clones and leaves out a portion. The sample records more than 9,500 clones, over 80% being singletons. These data belong to a study of monozygotic twins with cystic fibrosis. The clonotype originates from a boy between 2 and 15 years old with cystic fibrosis. Source material: blood.

CDR3 sequence: CASSLRWKGGQPQHF. CDR3 in DNA: TGTGCCAGCAGCTTACGTTGGAAGGGTGGGCAGCCCCAGCATTTT. This sequence joins TRBV7-9 and TRBJ1-5, with D uncertain. Trimming pared 2 bases from V and 7 bases from J, leaving 15 bases between. The CDR3 contains 15 residues. From germline, CDR1 is SEHNR and CDR2 FQNEAQ (reference sequence).